These 11 T cell receptor beta chains came from one sample sequenced in a study of shared clonotypes between healthy human individuals. TCRdb's copy holds only in-frame clones and misses some; the assay was immunoSEQ multiplex PCR. The sample lists about 1 million clones; around 78% were seen once. Material: memory CD4+ T cells from PBMCs. Specified subset: CD45RA-negative fraction. These receptors originate from a young man in good health. Some clones in this sample may be carry-over from other donors' samples.

The rearrangement uses TRBV7-9 and TRBJ2-3; tentative D call: TRBD2 (7 bases). CDR3 length equals 17 residues. Per germline, CDR1 SEHNR and CDR2 FQNEAQ (reference sequence). Trimming left V 5 bases short and J 4 bases short, with 22 bases between. Here the CDR3 reads CASSPRRGGGKSDTQYF. The CDR3 DNA reads TGTGCCAGCAGCCCCCGAAGGGGGGGCGGTAAATCAGATACGCAGTATTTT.

The V call is TRBV6-1, the J call TRBJ2-1, with D possibly matching TRBD2 (6 bases). Germline CDR1 is MNHNS and CDR2 is SASEGT. V was clipped by 7 bases and J by 12 bases, with 16 bases between them. The CDR3 is 12 residues long. The CDR3, as DNA: TGTGCCAGCACCCCCGAAAAGGGAGGGCAGTTCTTC. As protein: CASTPEKGGQFF.

This chain uses TRBV11-2 with TRBJ2-3; D is unclear. From germline, CDR1 is SGHAT and CDR2 FQNNGV. Trimming cost V 2 bases and J 0 bases, with 9 bases left between them. The CDR3 consists of 15 residues. The CDR3 here is CASSLSHRSTDTQYF. CDR3 in DNA: TGTGCCAGCAGCTTATCGCACCGAAGCACAGATACGCAGTATTTT.

This chain connects TRBV11-2 to TRBJ1-1; 7 nucleotides agree with TRBD1. CDR3 size: 13 residues. The trim removed 6 bases at V and 5 bases at J, leaving 6 bases unmatched. CDR1 SGHAT and CDR2 FQNNGV come from the germline V gene. Written as DNA, the CDR3 is TGTGCCAGCAGACGACAGGGAGAGACTGAAGCTTTCTTT. Its protein product is CASRRQGETEAFF.

The chain links TRBV23-1 to TRBJ2-7, with 8 bases fitting TRBD1. TRBV23-1 is recorded as an ORF, its role being uncertain. The CDR3 sequence is 13 residues long. The V and J ends lost 11 bases and 5 bases, in that order; junction bases with no gene match: 11. The CDR3 protein is CAGYCRGLDEQYF. For the CDR3, the DNA is TGCGCCGGATACTGCAGGGGGCTCGACGAGCAGTACTTC.

The V gene is TRBV5-1, the J gene TRBJ2-2; D unclear. This CDR3 contains 14 residues. With 0 bases removed from V and 10 bases from J, the gap between germline ends came to 13 bases. Per the germline V gene, CDR1 is SGHRS and CDR2 is YFSETQ. Here the CDR3 DNA reads TGCGCCAGCAGCTTGGGATTCGCCGTTGAGGAGCTGTTTTTT. It specifies CASSLGFAVEELFF.

V usage is TRBV2 and J usage is TRBJ2-5; weak D call: TRBD2 (5 bases). This CDR3 comprises 13 residues. In germline, CDR1 is SNHLY, CDR2 FYNNEI. With 4 bases removed from V and 3 bases from J, the gap between germline ends came to 9 bases. The CDR3 sequence is CASSADWKETQYF. The CDR3 region has the DNA TGTGCCAGCAGTGCGGACTGGAAAGAGACCCAGTACTTC.

A word on this clone: Other nucleotide sequences from this sample produce the same CDR3. The CDR3 reads CASSLEGEAFF. In nucleotides, the CDR3 is TGCGCCAGCAGCTTGGAAGGAGAAGCTTTCTTT. The genes are TRBV5-1 and TRBJ1-1; D not certain. The ends were cut back, 0 bases at V and 8 bases at J, with 5 bases in the middle. The germline CDR1 and CDR2 sequences are SGHRS and YFSETQ. This CDR3 spans 11 amino acids. Combining the CDR3 with reference TRBV5-1 and TRBJ1-1 gives the whole variable domain KAGVTQTPRYLIKTRGQQVTLSCSPISGHRSVSWYQQTPGQGLQFLFEYFSETQRNKGNFPGRFSGRQFSNSRSEMNVSTLELGDSALYLCASSLEGEAFFGQGTRLTVV.

The rearrangement links TRBV4-2 to TRBJ2-2, with TRBD2 matching over 16 bases. CDR1 and CDR2 (germline): LGHNA, YNFKEQ. V gave up 5 bases and J gave up 7 bases; unmatched junction bases: 10. The CDR3 has 18 residues. DNA of the CDR3: TGTGCCAGCAGCAAAACCGGGACTAGCGGGAGGGCCGGCGGGGAGCTGTTTTTT. It specifies CASSKTGTSGRAGGELFF.

To note about this clone: This sample includes further DNA sequences coding for the same CDR3. The CDR3 loop is CSVERGRGTDTQYF. Here the CDR3 DNA reads TGCAGCGTTGAACGGGGGCGCGGCACAGATACGCAGTATTTT. This sequence joins TRBV29-1 and TRBJ2-3, with D perhaps being TRBD1 or TRBD2 (6 bases each). Between the trimmed V and J ends, which lost 2 bases and 1 base, there was a span of 10 bases. Germline V lookup: CDR1 SQVTM, CDR2 ANQGSEA. The CDR3 loop spans 14 amino acids.

The J gene is TRBJ1-5, the V gene TRBV7-2, with TRBD1 matching 7 bases. This CDR3 contains 12 residues. With 5 bases clipped from V and 13 bases from J, the junction kept 8 bases outside the gene matches. In germline, CDR1 is SGHTA, CDR2 FQGNSA. In DNA form, the CDR3 reads TGTGCCAGCAGCGCGCACCGGGACAGACAGCATTTT. As protein: CASSAHRDRQHF.